This T cell receptor (beta chain) stems from a study of shared clonotypes between healthy human individuals. Terminally differentiated effector memory CD45RA+ cells were left out of the naive CD8 fraction, which was CD45RO-negative and positively selected for CCR7. Participating donors were healthy, HIV-negative adults free of recent acute infections or vaccinations. This CDR3 spans 15 amino acids. The germline V gene has CDR1 LNHDA and CDR2 SQIVND (reference sequence). V was trimmed by 0 bases and J by 0 bases, leaving 9 bases between them. The repertoire was sequenced with immunoSEQ multiplex PCR; TCRdb's copy has only in-frame clones and lacks some. In the table there are around 2,000,000 clones, approximately 95% of which are singletons.

The chain combines TRBV19 with TRBJ2-7; no clear D gene. What was sequenced was naive CD8+ T cells sorted from blood. The clonotype comes from a man aged 18-30 years in good health. CDR3 bases: TGTGCCAGTAGTATAGATCTTTACCACTCCTACGAGCAGTACTTC. This gives the protein CASSIDLYHSYEQYF.